This entry lists 5 T cell receptor beta chains sequenced from one sample in a study of siplizumab effects on memory and regulatory T cells. Sequenced by immunoSEQ multiplex PCR; TCRdb stores in-frame clones only, minus some. The data hold about 110,000 clones, with about 91% observed a single time. The sample consisted of Tregs sorted from blood. The source is a human donor in good health.

The rearrangement joins TRBV5-4 to TRBJ2-7, with D perhaps matching TRBD1 (6 bases). V was clipped by 4 bases and J by 1 base, with 12 bases between them. The germline CDR1 and CDR2 sequences are SGHNT and YYREEE (reference sequence). This CDR3 has 14 amino acids. The CDR3 region has the DNA TGTGCCAGCAGCAACCGGGACACATCCTACGAGCAGTACTTC. It translates to CASSNRDTSYEQYF.

The count of this clone is one. V is TRBV7-7 and J is TRBJ2-2; D not certain. Germline lookup yields CDR1 SSHAT and CDR2 FNYEAQ (reference sequence). V was pared by 6 bases and J by 1 base, with 15 bases between. The CDR3 sequence is 16 residues long. In DNA form, the CDR3 reads TGTGCCAGCAGACCCCTTGCAGGCTGGAACACCGGGGAGCTGTTTTTT. It specifies CASRPLAGWNTGELFF.

The rearrangement links TRBV9 to TRBJ1-1; tentative D call: TRBD1 (6 bases). V was shortened by 3 bases and J by 8 bases, with 11 bases between the two germline ends. CDR1 is SGDLS and CDR2 is YYNGEE in the germline V gene. The CDR3 consists of 12 residues. CDR3 nucleotides: TGTGCCAGCAGCGCCCAGGGGTTCGAAGCTTTCTTT. It encodes CASSAQGFEAFF.

The chain employs TRBV6-5 and TRBJ1-5; 7 nucleotides match TRBD1. Germline V gene lookup returns CDR1 MNHEY and CDR2 SVGAGI. The CDR3 covers 14 residues. J lost 7 bases, V lost 5 bases, and 8 bases had no gene match. This CDR3 is CASSPTGTVQPQHF. The CDR3 DNA is TGTGCCAGCAGTCCGACAGGGACAGTGCAGCCCCAGCATTTT.

The V call is TRBV25-1, the J call TRBJ1-6; D gene ambiguous. The CDR3 sequence is 15 residues long. Germline lookup yields CDR1 MGHDK and CDR2 SYGVNS. V gave up 5 bases and J gave up 2 bases, with 10 bases separating them. The CDR3 nucleotides are TGTGCCAGCAGTTTGAATGGCCCCTATAATTCACCCCTCCACTTT. This sequence encodes CASSLNGPYNSPLHF.